This T cell receptor beta chain comes out of a study of T cell clonotyping in hematopoietic cell transplantation. Indicated time point: recipient sample about 28 days before transplant, after cytoreduction. The germline V and J ends were trimmed by 4 bases and 1 base, with 16 bases remaining between them. CDR1 is SEHNR and CDR2 is FQNEAQ in the germline V gene (reference sequence). This CDR3 region has 16 residues. The data were produced by immunoSEQ multiplex PCR, yet TCRdb's version contains in-frame clones alone and is incomplete. The table shows some 76,000 clones, with 95% to 97% occurring only once.

The receptor was isolated from a woman in her 50s with acute myeloid leukemia. Some clones in this sample may be carry-over from other donors' samples. This specimen was peripheral blood mononuclear cells, taken before stem cell transplant. V gene TRBV7-9 combines with J gene TRBJ1-2, with D perhaps matching TRBD1 (5 bases). The DNA for the CDR3 is TGTGCCAGCAGCTCATTTCCGGGGCAAAATAACTATGGCTACACCTTC. Amino acid sequence: CASSSFPGQNNYGYTF.